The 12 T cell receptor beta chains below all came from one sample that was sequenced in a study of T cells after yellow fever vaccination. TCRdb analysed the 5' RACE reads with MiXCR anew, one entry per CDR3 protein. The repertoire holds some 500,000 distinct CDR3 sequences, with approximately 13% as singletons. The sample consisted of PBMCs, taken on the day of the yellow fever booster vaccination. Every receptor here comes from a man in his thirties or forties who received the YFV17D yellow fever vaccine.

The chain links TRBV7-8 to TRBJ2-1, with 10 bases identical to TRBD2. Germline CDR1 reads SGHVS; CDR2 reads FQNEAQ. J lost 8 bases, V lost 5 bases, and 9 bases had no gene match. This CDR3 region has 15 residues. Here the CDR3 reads CASSQAGLAWDEQFF. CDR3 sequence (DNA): TGTGCCAGCAGCCAAGCGGGACTAGCGTGGGATGAGCAGTTCTTC.

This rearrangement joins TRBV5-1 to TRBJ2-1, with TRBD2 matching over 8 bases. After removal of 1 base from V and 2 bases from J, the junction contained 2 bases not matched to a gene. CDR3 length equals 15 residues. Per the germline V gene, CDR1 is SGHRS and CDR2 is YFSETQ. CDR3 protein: CASSLLLAAYNEQFF. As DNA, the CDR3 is TGCGCCAGCAGCTTGTTACTAGCGGCCTACAATGAGCAGTTCTTC.

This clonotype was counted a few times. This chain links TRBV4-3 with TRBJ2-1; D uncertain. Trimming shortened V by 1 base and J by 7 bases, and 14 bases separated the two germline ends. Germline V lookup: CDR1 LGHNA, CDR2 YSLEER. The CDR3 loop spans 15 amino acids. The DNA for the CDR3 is TGCGCCAGCAGCCAAGGGCATCCAATCGGGAATGAGCAGTTCTTC. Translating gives CASSQGHPIGNEQFF.

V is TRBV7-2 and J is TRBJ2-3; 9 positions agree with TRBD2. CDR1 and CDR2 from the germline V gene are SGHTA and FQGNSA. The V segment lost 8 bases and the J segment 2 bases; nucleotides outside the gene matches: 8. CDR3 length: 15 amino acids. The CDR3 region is CASHPLAGPTDTQYF. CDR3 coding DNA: TGTGCCAGCCACCCCCTAGCGGGACCCACAGATACGCAGTATTTT.

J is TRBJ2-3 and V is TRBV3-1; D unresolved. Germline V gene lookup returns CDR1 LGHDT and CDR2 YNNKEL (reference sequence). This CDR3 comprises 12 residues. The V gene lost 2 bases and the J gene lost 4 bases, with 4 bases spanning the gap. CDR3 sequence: CASSQLADTQYF. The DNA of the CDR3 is TGTGCCAGCAGCCAATTGGCAGATACGCAGTATTTT.

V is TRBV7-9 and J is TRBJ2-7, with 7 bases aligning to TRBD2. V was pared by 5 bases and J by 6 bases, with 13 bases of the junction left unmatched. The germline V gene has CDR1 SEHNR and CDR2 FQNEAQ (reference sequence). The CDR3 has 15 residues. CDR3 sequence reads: CASSPEPGGVGEQYF. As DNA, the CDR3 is TGTGCCAGCAGCCCAGAACCGGGGGGAGTGGGCGAGCAGTACTTC.

Here the CDR3 DNA reads TGCAGCGTTGTAGGGGACAGGGGACTCACCGGGGAGCTGTTTTTT. Protein product: CSVVGDRGLTGELFF. V and J are TRBV29-1 and TRBJ2-2, with TRBD1 matching over 10 bases. The germline V gene encodes CDR1 SQVTM and CDR2 ANQGSEA. Germline trimming cut 4 bases from V and 4 bases from J; bases unmatched to any gene: 6. The CDR3 has 15 amino acids.

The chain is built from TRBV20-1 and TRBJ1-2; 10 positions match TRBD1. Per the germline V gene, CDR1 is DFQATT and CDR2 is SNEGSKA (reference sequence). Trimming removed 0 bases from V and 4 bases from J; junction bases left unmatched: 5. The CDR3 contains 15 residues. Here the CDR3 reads CSARDRGQGPYGYTF. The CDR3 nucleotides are TGCAGTGCTAGAGATCGGGGACAGGGGCCCTATGGCTACACCTTC.

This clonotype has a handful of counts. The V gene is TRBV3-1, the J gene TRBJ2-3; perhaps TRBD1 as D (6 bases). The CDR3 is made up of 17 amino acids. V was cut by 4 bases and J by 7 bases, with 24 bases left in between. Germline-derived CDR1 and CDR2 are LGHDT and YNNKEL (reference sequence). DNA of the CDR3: TGTGCCAGCAGCCGGAGACGGCCCGGGACATCGATGAATACGCAGTATTTT. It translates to CASSRRRPGTSMNTQYF.

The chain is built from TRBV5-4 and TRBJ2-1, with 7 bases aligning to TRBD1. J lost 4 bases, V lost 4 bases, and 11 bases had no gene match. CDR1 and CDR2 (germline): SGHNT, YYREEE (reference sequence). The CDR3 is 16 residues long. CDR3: CASSLPPTGRYNEQFF. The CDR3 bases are TGTGCCAGCAGCCTACCCCCGACAGGGCGTTACAATGAGCAGTTCTTC. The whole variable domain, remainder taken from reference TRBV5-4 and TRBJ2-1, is ETGVTQSPTHLIKTRGQQVTLRCSSQSGHNTVSWYQQALGQGPQFIFQYYREEENGRGNFPPRFSGLQFPNYSSELNVNALELDDSALYLCASSLPPTGRYNEQFFGPGTRLTVL.

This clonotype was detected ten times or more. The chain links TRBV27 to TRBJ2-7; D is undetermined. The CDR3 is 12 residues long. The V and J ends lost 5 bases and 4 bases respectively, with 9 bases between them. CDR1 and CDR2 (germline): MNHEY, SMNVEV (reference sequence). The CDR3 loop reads CASSRVGYEQYF. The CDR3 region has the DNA TGTGCCAGCAGTAGGGTGGGGTACGAGCAGTACTTC.

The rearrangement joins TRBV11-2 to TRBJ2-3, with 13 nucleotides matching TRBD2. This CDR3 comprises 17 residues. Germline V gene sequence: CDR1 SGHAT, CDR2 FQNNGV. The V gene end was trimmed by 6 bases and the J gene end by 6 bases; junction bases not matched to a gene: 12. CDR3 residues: CASRTTSGRAGTDTQYF. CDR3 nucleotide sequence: TGTGCCAGCAGGACAACTAGCGGGAGGGCCGGGACTGATACGCAGTATTTT.